These T cell receptor beta chains were read from a single sample in a study of blood T cells in healthy people across ages. Each CDR3 protein is one row after TCRdb ran MiXCR on the 5' RACE reads. The sample lists approximately 770,000 distinct CDR3 sequences, roughly 50% occurring once. The specimen was blood. All receptors derive from a man younger than 45 in good health. The CDR3 runs from the conserved cysteine through the conserved F or W. A D gene is named only where the DNA matches it firmly. A row's size may be missing; if present it is once, few, many or a size class.

TRBV15	.	TRBJ2-1	.	CATSRDFQGPSSYNEQFF	TGTGCCACCAGCAGAGATTTCCAGGGTCCAAGCTCCTACAATGAGCAGTTCTTC
TRBV5-1	few	TRBJ2-5	.	CASSSGSPGEETQYF	TGCGCCAGCAGCTCCGGGAGTCCGGGAGAAGAGACCCAGTACTTC
TRBV5-1	.	TRBJ2-7	.	CASSLGPARTGEQYF	TGCGCCAGCAGCTTGGGGCCGGCTAGAACGGGCGAGCAGTACTTC
TRBV15	once	TRBJ2-3	.	CATSRDYSDTQYF	TGTGCCACCAGCAGAGATTACAGCGATACGCAGTATTTT
TRBV7-2	few	TRBJ2-6	.	CASSLDIRSGANVLTF	TGTGCCAGCAGCTTAGACATCCGCTCTGGGGCCAACGTCCTGACTTTC
TRBV3-1	.	TRBJ2-3	TRBD2	CASSQDRLASTDTQYF	TGTGCCAGCAGCCAAGACCGACTAGCGTCGACAGATACGCAGTATTTT
TRBV3-1	.	TRBJ2-3	.	CVSSLRTDTQYF	TGTGTCAGCAGCCTCCGCACAGATACGCAGTATTTT
TRBV10-2	few	TRBJ2-5	.	CARKDSRIPPQETQYF	TGCGCCAGGAAGGACTCTAGGATCCCCCCTCAAGAGACCCAGTACTTC
TRBV20-1	.	TRBJ1-2	TRBD1	CSARDRTGSYGYTF	TGCAGTGCTAGAGACCGGACAGGGTCCTATGGCTACACCTTC
TRBV20-1	few	TRBJ2-1	.	CSATQRFYNEQFF	TGCAGTGCTACCCAACGCTTCTACAATGAGCAGTTCTTC
TRBV4-3	.	TRBJ2-1	.	CASSQDRRREDLIRNEQFF	TGCGCCAGCAGCCAAGATCGTCGGAGGGAGGACCTTATTCGGAATGAGCAGTTCTTC
TRBV12-3/TRBV12-4	.	TRBJ2-3	.	CASRRLSGDTQYF	TGTGCCAGCCGTAGGCTCTCGGGAGATACGCAGTATTTT
TRBV15	few	TRBJ1-6	.	CATSRDRNSPLHF	TGTGCCACCAGCAGAGATCGTAATTCACCCCTCCACTTT
TRBV5-5	.	TRBJ2-7	.	CASSLNSAREQYF	TGTGCCAGCAGCTTAAATAGCGCGCGCGAGCAGTACTTC
TRBV6-5	.	TRBJ2-1	TRBD2	CASNSGDYSEQFF	TGTGCCAGCAACTCCGGGGACTACAGTGAGCAGTTCTTC
TRBV20-1	few	TRBJ2-5	.	CSARHRVGETQYF	TGCAGTGCCAGACACAGGGTGGGGGAGACCCAGTACTTC
TRBV7-9	few	TRBJ1-2	.	CASSLSTAEGLGKGYTF	TGTGCCAGCAGCTTGTCAACAGCTGAGGGACTAGGAAAAGGCTACACCTTC
TRBV7-2	.	TRBJ2-1	.	CASSISDEQFF	TGTGCCAGCAGCATAAGTGACGAGCAGTTCTTC
TRBV2	.	TRBJ1-2	.	CASSVNPSGYTF	TGTGCCAGCAGTGTCAACCCTTCTGGCTACACCTTC
TRBV29-1	.	TRBJ2-7	TRBD1	CSVDTGALSYEQYF	TGCAGCGTCGACACAGGGGCCCTCTCCTACGAGCAGTACTTC
TRBV25-1	.	TRBJ2-1	.	CASRDGTTHNEQFF	TGTGCCAGCAGAGACGGGACAACTCACAATGAGCAGTTCTTC
TRBV4-3	.	TRBJ2-7	.	CASSPSVLISYEQYF	TGCGCCAGCAGCCCTAGCGTCCTAATATCCTACGAGCAGTACTTC
TRBV4-2	few	TRBJ2-7	.	CASSQALGTYEQYF	TGTGCCAGCAGCCAAGCCCTGGGGACCTACGAGCAGTACTTC
TRBV20-1	.	TRBJ1-1	.	CSARTLNTEAFF	TGCAGTGCTAGGACTTTGAACACTGAAGCTTTCTTT
TRBV20-1	.	TRBJ2-3	TRBD2	CSASGRTASTDTQYF	TGCAGTGCTAGCGGGAGGACCGCTAGCACAGATACGCAGTATTTT
TRBV28	few	TRBJ1-2	.	CASSSGPGYTF	TGTGCCAGCAGTTCAGGACCCGGCTACACCTTC
TRBV20-1	few	TRBJ2-1	TRBD2	CSARDPWTSTNEQFF	TGCAGTGCTAGAGACCCTTGGACTAGTACCAATGAGCAGTTCTTC
TRBV6-6	.	TRBJ2-5	TRBD1	CASRNRDRGYF	TGTGCCAGCAGGAACCGGGACAGGGGGTACTTC
TRBV7-2	few	TRBJ2-7	.	CASSLDWVTSYEQYF	TGTGCCAGCAGCTTAGATTGGGTCACTTCCTACGAGCAGTACTTC
TRBV20-1	.	TRBJ2-5	.	CSARDFRGGVETQYF	TGCAGTGCTAGAGACTTCAGGGGAGGTGTAGAGACCCAGTACTTC
TRBV20-1	.	TRBJ2-5	TRBD2	CSASGRADYEQYF	TGCAGTGCTAGCGGGAGGGCCGATTATGAGCAGTACTTC
TRBV5-1	.	TRBJ1-2	.	CASSLQKSAPNYGYTF	TGCGCCAGCAGCTTGCAGAAATCTGCTCCTAACTATGGCTATACCTTC
TRBV29-1	few	TRBJ2-1	.	CSVEVDDEQFF	TGCAGCGTTGAAGTAGACGATGAGCAGTTCTTC
TRBV7-2	.	TRBJ1-2	.	CASSFTGDYGHTF	TGTGCCAGCAGCTTTACGGGTGACTATGGCCACACCTTC
TRBV25-1	few	TRBJ2-7	.	CASGRTETYEQYF	TGTGCCAGCGGGCGGACAGAGACCTACGAGCAGTACTTC
TRBV25-1	once	TRBJ2-2	TRBD1	CASSEGQGILGGELFF	TGTGCCAGCAGTGAGGGACAGGGTATTTTAGGCGGGGAGCTGTTTTTT
TRBV12-3/TRBV12-4	.	TRBJ2-7	.	CASRPTRSYEQYF	TGTGCCAGCAGACCGACACGGTCCTACGAGCAGTACTTC
TRBV6-6	.	TRBJ2-4	TRBD2	CASSYAGTSGSEKGYF	TGTGCCAGCAGTTACGCCGGGACTAGCGGGAGTGAAAAAGGGTACTTC